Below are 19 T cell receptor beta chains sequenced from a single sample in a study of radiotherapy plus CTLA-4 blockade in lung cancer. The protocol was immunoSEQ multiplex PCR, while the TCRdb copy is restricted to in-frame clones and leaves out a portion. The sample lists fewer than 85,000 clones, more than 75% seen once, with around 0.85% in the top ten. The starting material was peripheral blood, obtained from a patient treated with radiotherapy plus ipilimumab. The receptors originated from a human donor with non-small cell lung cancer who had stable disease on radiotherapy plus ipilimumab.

The CDR3 region has the DNA TGTGCCAGTAGTATTGAACCCCCGCGGGAGACCCAGTACTTC. This encodes CASSIEPPRETQYF. The chain couples TRBV19 to TRBJ2-5; D is ambiguous. Looked up from germline, CDR1 is LNHDA and CDR2 is SQIVND (reference sequence). Trimming left V 3 bases short and J 5 bases short, with 13 bases between. The CDR3 sequence is 14 residues long. Full variable domain (remainder filled in from reference TRBV19 and TRBJ2-5): DGGITQSPKYLFRKEGQNVTLSCEQNLNHDAMYWYRQDPGQGLRLIYYSQIVNDFQKGDIAEGYSVSREKKESFPLTVTSAQKNPTAFYLCASSIEPPRETQYFGPGTRLLVL.

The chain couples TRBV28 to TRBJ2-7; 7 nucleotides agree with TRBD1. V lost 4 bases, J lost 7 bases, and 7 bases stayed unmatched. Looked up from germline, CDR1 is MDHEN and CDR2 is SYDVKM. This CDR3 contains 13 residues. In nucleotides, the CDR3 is TGTGCCAGCAGTTCAAAGACAGGGTCGGAGCAGTACTTC. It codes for CASSSKTGSEQYF.

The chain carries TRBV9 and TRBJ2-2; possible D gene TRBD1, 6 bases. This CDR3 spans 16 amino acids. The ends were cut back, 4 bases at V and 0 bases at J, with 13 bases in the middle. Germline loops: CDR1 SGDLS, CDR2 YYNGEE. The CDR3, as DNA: TGTGCCAGCAGCCCCCGGACAGAATCGAACACCGGGGAGCTGTTTTTT. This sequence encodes CASSPRTESNTGELFF.

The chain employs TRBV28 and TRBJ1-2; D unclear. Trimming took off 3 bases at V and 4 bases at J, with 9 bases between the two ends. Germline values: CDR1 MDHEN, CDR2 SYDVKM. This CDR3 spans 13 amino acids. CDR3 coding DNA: TGTGCCAGCAGTTTGGGAACGGCCTATGGCTACACCTTC. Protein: CASSLGTAYGYTF.

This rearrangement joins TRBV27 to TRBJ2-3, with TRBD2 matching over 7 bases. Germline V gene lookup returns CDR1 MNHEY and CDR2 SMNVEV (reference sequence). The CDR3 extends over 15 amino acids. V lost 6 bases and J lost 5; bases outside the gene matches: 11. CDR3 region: CASSPLREYGDTQYF. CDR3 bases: TGTGCCAGCAGCCCCCTGCGGGAGTACGGAGATACGCAGTATTTT.

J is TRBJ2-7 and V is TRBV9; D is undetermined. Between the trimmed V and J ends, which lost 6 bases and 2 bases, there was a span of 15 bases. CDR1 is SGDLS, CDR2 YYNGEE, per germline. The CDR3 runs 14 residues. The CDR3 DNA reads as TGTGCCAGCACCTCCACCCCCTTGCCCTACGAGCAGTACTTC. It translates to CASTSTPLPYEQYF.

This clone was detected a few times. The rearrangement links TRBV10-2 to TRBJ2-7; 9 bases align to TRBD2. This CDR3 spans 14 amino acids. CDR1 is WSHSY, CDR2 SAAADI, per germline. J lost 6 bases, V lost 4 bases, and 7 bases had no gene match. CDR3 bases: TGCGCCAGCAGTGCCCCGGGACTAGCAGGCGAGCAGTACTTC. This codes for CASSAPGLAGEQYF.

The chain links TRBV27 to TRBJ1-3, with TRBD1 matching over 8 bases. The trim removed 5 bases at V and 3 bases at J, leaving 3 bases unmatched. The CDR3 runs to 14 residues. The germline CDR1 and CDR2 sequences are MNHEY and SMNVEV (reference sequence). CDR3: CASSRQGIGNTIYF. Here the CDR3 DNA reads TGTGCCAGCAGTCGACAGGGGATTGGAAACACCATATATTTT.

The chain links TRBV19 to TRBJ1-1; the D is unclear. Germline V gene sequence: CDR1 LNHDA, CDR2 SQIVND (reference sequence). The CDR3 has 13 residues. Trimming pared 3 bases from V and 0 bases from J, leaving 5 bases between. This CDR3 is CASSITVNTEAFF. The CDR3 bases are TGTGCCAGTAGTATTACAGTGAACACTGAAGCTTTCTTT.

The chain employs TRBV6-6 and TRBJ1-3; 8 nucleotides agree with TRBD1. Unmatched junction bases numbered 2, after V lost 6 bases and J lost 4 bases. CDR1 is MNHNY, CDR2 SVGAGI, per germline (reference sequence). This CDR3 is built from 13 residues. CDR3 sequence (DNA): TGTGCCAGCAGGACAGGGGCCGGAAACACCATATATTTT. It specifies CASRTGAGNTIYF.

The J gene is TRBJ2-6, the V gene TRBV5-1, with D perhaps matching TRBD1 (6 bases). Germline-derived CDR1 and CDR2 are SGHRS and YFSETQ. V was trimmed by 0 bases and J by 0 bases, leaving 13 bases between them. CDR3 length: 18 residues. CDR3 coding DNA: TGCGCCAGCAGCTTGGCCCTGGACAGCTACTCTGGGGCCAACGTCCTGACTTTC. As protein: CASSLALDSYSGANVLTF.

The CDR3 DNA is TGCGCCAGCAGCCATGGGGACAGGGGGCTCACTGAAGCTTTCTTT. It specifies CASSHGDRGLTEAFF. The chain combines TRBV4-1 with TRBJ1-1, with 12 bases fitting TRBD1. Germline trimming cut 3 bases from V and 4 bases from J; bases unmatched to any gene: 3. Per the germline V gene, CDR1 is MGHRA and CDR2 is YSYEKL. The CDR3 consists of 15 residues.

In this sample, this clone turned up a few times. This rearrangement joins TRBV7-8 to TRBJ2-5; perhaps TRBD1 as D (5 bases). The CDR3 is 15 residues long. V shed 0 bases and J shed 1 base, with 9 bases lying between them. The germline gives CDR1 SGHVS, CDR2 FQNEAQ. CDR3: CASSLAWQGQETQYF. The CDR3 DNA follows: TGTGCCAGCAGCTTAGCCTGGCAGGGCCAAGAGACCCAGTACTTC.

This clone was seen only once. The CDR3 nucleotides read TGTGCCAGCAGCGTAGCGGACAGGGGGTCACCCCTCCACTTT. Amino acid sequence: CASSVADRGSPLHF. The rearrangement uses TRBV9 and TRBJ1-6; 10 bases map to TRBD1. CDR3 size: 14 residues. V lost 0 bases and J lost 10; bases outside the gene matches: 1. The V gene's germline CDR1 is SGDLS and CDR2 YYNGEE.

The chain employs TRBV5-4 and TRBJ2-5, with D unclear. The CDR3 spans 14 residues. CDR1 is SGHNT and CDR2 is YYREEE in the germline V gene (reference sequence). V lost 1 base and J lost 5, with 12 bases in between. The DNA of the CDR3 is TGTGCCAGCAGCTTGTTTGGGGTTGGTGAGACCCAGTACTTC. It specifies CASSLFGVGETQYF. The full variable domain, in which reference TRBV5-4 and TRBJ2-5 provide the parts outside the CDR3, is ETGVTQSPTHLIKTRGQQVTLRCSSQSGHNTVSWYQQALGQGPQFIFQYYREEENGRGNFPPRFSGLQFPNYSSELNVNALELDDSALYLCASSLFGVGETQYFGPGTRLLVL.

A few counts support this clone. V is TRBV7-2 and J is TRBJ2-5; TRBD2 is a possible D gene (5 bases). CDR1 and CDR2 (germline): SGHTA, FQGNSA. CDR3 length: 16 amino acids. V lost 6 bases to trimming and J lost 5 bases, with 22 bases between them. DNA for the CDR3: TGTGCCAGCAGGCCCGGGATATATCTCACAAGGGAGACCCAGTACTTC. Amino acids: CASRPGIYLTRETQYF.

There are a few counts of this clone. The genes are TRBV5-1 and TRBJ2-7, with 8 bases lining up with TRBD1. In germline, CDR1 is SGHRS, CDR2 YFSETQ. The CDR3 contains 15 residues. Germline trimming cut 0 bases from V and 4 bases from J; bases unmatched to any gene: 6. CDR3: CASSLGGRGQYEQYF. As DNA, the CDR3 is TGCGCCAGCAGCTTGGGGGGCAGGGGGCAATACGAGCAGTACTTC.

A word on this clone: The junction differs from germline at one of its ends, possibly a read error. The CDR3 nucleotides are TGTGCCATCCCCGGACTAGCGCGCACAGGTACGCAGTATTTT. It specifies CAIPGLARTGTQYF. This sequence joins TRBV2 and TRBJ2-3, with 9 bases fitting TRBD2. Germline loops: CDR1 SNHLY, CDR2 FYNNEI. The CDR3 is made up of 14 amino acids.

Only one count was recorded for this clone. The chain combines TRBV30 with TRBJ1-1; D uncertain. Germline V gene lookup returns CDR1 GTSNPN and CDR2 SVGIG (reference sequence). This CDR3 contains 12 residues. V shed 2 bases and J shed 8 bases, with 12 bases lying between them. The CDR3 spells CAWSSVKPEAFF. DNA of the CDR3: TGTGCCTGGAGTTCCGTAAAGCCGGAAGCTTTCTTT. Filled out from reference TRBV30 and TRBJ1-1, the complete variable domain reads SQTIHQWPATLVQPVGSPLSLECTVEGTSNPNLYWYRQAAGRGLQLLFYSVGIGQISSEVPQNLSASRPQDRQFILSSKKLLLSDSGFYLCAWSSVKPEAFFGQGTRLTVV.